What follows is one T cell receptor beta chain and its context. Antigen unknown. Treg sorting used a CD4+CD25+CD127-/low gate. General study findings and limits: Tumor Treg TCRs overlapped most with tumor naive CD4+ cells. The larger cohort examined one V-J beta rearrangement, not whole repertoires.

The CDR3 extends over 19 amino acids. Semi-nested PCR with Nested Universal Primer A followed constant-region reverse priming of full-length variable regions. Each CDR3 protein is one row after TCRdb ran MiXCR on the 5' RACE reads. This sample has approximately 60,000 distinct CDR3 sequences, with around 20% found just once. Source material: tumor-infiltrating Tregs sorted from the breast tumor. This clonotype was obtained from a female donor with breast cancer. J is TRBJ2-1 and V is TRBV1; the table's D gene call, TRBD2, was not cross checked with the DNA. TRBV1 is reported as a pseudogene. CDR3 nucleotide sequence: TGCTCCAGCAGCCAACTACTACCCCCCCTAGCGGGTCCATACAATGAGCAGTTCTTC. Its protein is CSSSQLLPPLAGPYNEQFF.